A single sample gave rise to the 32 T cell receptor beta chains below, sequenced in a study of blood T cell repertoires in COVID-19. Using immunoSEQ multiplex PCR, the repertoire was profiled, and TCRdb retains in-frame clones only, with some absent. The sample holds approximately 85,000 clones, roughly 84% seen once. The specimen sequenced was peripheral blood. These receptors came from a woman older than 75 in a cohort sampled during active or convalescent COVID-19.

The chain couples TRBV6-1 to TRBJ2-3; D remains unclear. Trimming stripped 1 base from V and 1 base from J, with 6 bases between. Germline V gene sequence: CDR1 MNHNS, CDR2 SASEGT. The CDR3 is 14 residues long. CDR3 DNA sequence: TGTGCCAGCAGTGAAGAAGCCCGCACAGATACGCAGTATTTT. The encoded protein is CASSEEARTDTQYF.

The chain joins TRBV16 to TRBJ1-5, with 7 bases matching TRBD1. Germline V gene lookup returns CDR1 KGHSY and CDR2 FQNENV. The CDR3 has 17 residues. The V and J ends lost 4 bases and 4 bases, in that order; junction bases with no gene match: 13. The CDR3 spells CASSRGETGRRNQPQHF. CDR3 DNA sequence: TGTGCCAGCAGCCGCGGGGAGACAGGGAGAAGGAATCAGCCCCAGCATTTT.

The genes are TRBV5-6 and TRBJ2-1; 13 bases align to TRBD2. This CDR3 contains 15 residues. V lost 3 bases and J lost 8; bases outside the gene matches: 5. From germline, CDR1 is SGHDT and CDR2 YYEEEE. The CDR3 DNA sequence: TGTGCCAGCAGCTCCGGGACTAGCGGGAATTATGAGCAGTTCTTC. Amino acid sequence: CASSSGTSGNYEQFF.

The V and J genes are TRBV18 and TRBJ2-1, with 12 bases matching TRBD2. V gave up 3 bases and J gave up 8 bases; unmatched junction bases: 8. Germline V gene data show CDR1 as KGHSH and CDR2 as LQKENI. This CDR3 has 16 residues. CDR3 region: CASSPILAGGVYEQFF. The CDR3 DNA sequence: TGTGCCAGCTCACCGATACTAGCGGGAGGAGTGTATGAGCAGTTCTTC.

The V call is TRBV7-9, the J call TRBJ1-1; perhaps TRBD1 as D (5 bases). The CDR3 covers 14 residues. The V gene's germline CDR1 is SEHNR and CDR2 FQNEAQ (reference sequence). The V and J ends lost 5 bases and 4 bases respectively, with 14 bases between them. The CDR3 reads CASSRRGEGTEAFF. The CDR3 DNA reads as TGTGCCAGCAGCCGGCGGGGGGAAGGCACTGAAGCTTTCTTT.

This chain joins TRBV5-8 and TRBJ2-5, with 10 bases fitting TRBD2. The CDR3 contains 15 residues. From germline, CDR1 is SGHTS and CDR2 YDEGEE. The V and J ends lost 0 bases and 4 bases, in that order; junction bases with no gene match: 3. The CDR3 loop is CASSLASGSRETQYF. The CDR3 DNA reads TGTGCCAGCAGCTTGGCTAGCGGGAGTCGAGAGACCCAGTACTTC.

A word on this clone: The sample carries other DNA sequences with the same CDR3. The V call is TRBV27, the J call TRBJ2-3; D is ambiguous. Between the trimmed V and J ends, which lost 1 base and 0 bases, there was a span of 5 bases. This CDR3 is built from 14 residues. The V gene's germline CDR1 is MNHEY and CDR2 SMNVEV (reference sequence). CDR3: CASSLFSSTDTQYF. Written as DNA, the CDR3 is TGTGCCAGCAGTTTATTCAGTAGCACAGATACGCAGTATTTT.

The V call is TRBV7-3, the J call TRBJ2-2; D possibly corresponds to TRBD1 (5 bases). Germline CDR1 SGHTA, CDR2 FQGTGA. The germline V and J ends were trimmed by 4 bases and 4 bases, with 16 bases remaining between them. The CDR3 extends over 16 amino acids. CDR3 loop: CASSYGAGLGTGELFF. CDR3 nucleotides: TGTGCCAGCAGCTATGGGGCAGGGTTGGGCACCGGGGAGCTGTTTTTT. The full variable domain, in which reference TRBV7-3 and TRBJ2-2 provide the parts outside the CDR3, is GAGVSQTPSNKVTEKGKYVELRCDPISGHTALYWYRQSLGQGPEFLIYFQGTGAADDSGLPNDRFFAVRPEGSVSTLKIQRTERGDSAVYLCASSYGAGLGTGELFFGEGSRLTVL.

The chain is built from TRBV9 and TRBJ1-2; TRBD1 agrees at 8 bases. Germline CDR1 reads SGDLS; CDR2 reads YYNGEE. The V and J ends lost 2 bases and 8 bases, in that order; junction bases with no gene match: 5. This CDR3 has 13 residues. CDR3 residues: CASSVDGQGGYTF. The CDR3 DNA follows: TGTGCCAGCAGCGTGGATGGACAGGGCGGCTACACCTTC.

The chain uses TRBV5-1 and TRBJ1-3; a weak D match, TRBD1 (6 bases). Trimming took off 4 bases at V and 0 bases at J, with 17 bases between the two ends. This CDR3 is 17 amino acids long. Germline V gene data show CDR1 as SGHRS and CDR2 as YFSETQ. CDR3 sequence (DNA): TGCGCCAGCAGCCTCTTGACAGGCCAGAGCTCTGGAAACACCATATATTTT. Its translation: CASSLLTGQSSGNTIYF. The full variable domain, with the rest looked up from reference TRBV5-1 and TRBJ1-3, is KAGVTQTPRYLIKTRGQQVTLSCSPISGHRSVSWYQQTPGQGLQFLFEYFSETQRNKGNFPGRFSGRQFSNSRSEMNVSTLELGDSALYLCASSLLTGQSSGNTIYFGEGSWLTVV.

The chain joins TRBV7-2 to TRBJ1-1; a possible D gene is TRBD1 (5 bases). The CDR3 is made up of 13 amino acids. Germline values: CDR1 SGHTA, CDR2 FQGNSA. V dropped 4 bases and J dropped 8 bases, with 14 bases sitting between them. CDR3 in amino acids: CASSSSLGGEAFF. The CDR3 DNA reads as TGTGCCAGCAGCTCCTCTTTGGGGGGAGAAGCTTTCTTT.

This clone was counted a few times. The J gene is TRBJ1-2, the V gene TRBV20-1; no clear D. This CDR3 comprises 11 residues. Germline loops: CDR1 DFQATT, CDR2 SNEGSKA (reference sequence). With 5 bases removed from V and 4 bases from J, the gap between germline ends came to 8 bases. CDR3 region: CSAAGSYGYTF. CDR3 DNA: TGCAGTGCTGCCGGGAGCTATGGCTACACCTTC.

This rearrangement joins TRBV19 to TRBJ2-5, with 7 bases fitting TRBD2. The CDR3 sequence is 15 residues long. The V gene end was trimmed by 1 base and the J gene end by 5 bases; junction bases not matched to a gene: 7. Germline V gives CDR1 LNHDA, CDR2 SQIVND (reference sequence). CDR3 residues: CASSIGGRVSETQYF. The CDR3 nucleotides read TGTGCCAGTAGTATAGGGGGGAGGGTGAGCGAGACCCAGTACTTC.

The CDR3 loop reads CASSARTGEIDTQYF. For the CDR3, the DNA is TGTGCCAGCAGCGCCCGGACAGGGGAGATTGATACGCAGTATTTT. The chain is built from TRBV9 and TRBJ2-3, with 9 nucleotides matching TRBD1. The CDR3 runs to 15 residues. The germline CDR1 and CDR2 sequences are SGDLS and YYNGEE. The V and J ends lost 3 bases and 6 bases, in that order; junction bases with no gene match: 8.

The V gene is TRBV5-1, the J gene TRBJ1-6; 9 bases line up with TRBD1. Per the germline V gene, CDR1 is SGHRS and CDR2 is YFSETQ. This CDR3 is built from 13 residues. V gave up 5 bases and J gave up 8 bases; unmatched junction bases: 2. CDR3 loop: CASRQGADSPLHF. DNA for the CDR3: TGCGCCAGCAGACAGGGGGCGGATTCACCCCTCCACTTT. The entire variable domain, with the rest obtained from reference TRBV5-1 and TRBJ1-6, is as follows: KAGVTQTPRYLIKTRGQQVTLSCSPISGHRSVSWYQQTPGQGLQFLFEYFSETQRNKGNFPGRFSGRQFSNSRSEMNVSTLELGDSALYLCASRQGADSPLHFGNGTRLTVT.

This chain joins TRBV19 and TRBJ2-6, with D unresolved. The V end lost 4 bases, the J end lost 0 bases, and 13 bases lay between the germline ends. CDR1 and CDR2 from the germline V gene are LNHDA and SQIVND (reference sequence). The CDR3 loop spans 17 amino acids. CDR3 region: CASSTLTYVSGANVLTF. Here the CDR3 DNA reads TGTGCCAGTAGTACGCTGACATACGTCTCTGGGGCCAACGTCCTGACTTTC. The variable domain in full, with the rest retrieved from reference TRBV19 and TRBJ2-6, is DGGITQSPKYLFRKEGQNVTLSCEQNLNHDAMYWYRQDPGQGLRLIYYSQIVNDFQKGDIAEGYSVSREKKESFPLTVTSAQKNPTAFYLCASSTLTYVSGANVLTFGAGSRLTVL.

The chain is built from TRBV19 and TRBJ2-7, with a weak D call TRBD1 (5 bases). Germline CDR1 reads LNHDA; CDR2 reads SQIVND (reference sequence). With 4 bases removed from V and 0 bases from J, the gap between germline ends came to 13 bases. The CDR3 totals 15 residues. This CDR3 reads CASSKFQTASYEQYF. CDR3 DNA: TGTGCCAGTAGTAAGTTCCAGACAGCCTCCTACGAGCAGTACTTC.

J is TRBJ2-3 and V is TRBV5-4; 13 bases are shared with TRBD2. Germline CDR1 and CDR2: SGHNT and YYREEE (reference sequence). The V gene end was trimmed by 1 base and the J gene end by 6 bases; junction bases not matched to a gene: 5. This CDR3 contains 16 residues. As DNA, the CDR3 is TGTGCCAGCAGCTTGAACAGACTAGCGGGAGGTGATACGCAGTATTTT. Translating it yields CASSLNRLAGGDTQYF.

This chain links TRBV6-5 with TRBJ2-5, with D possibly matching TRBD2 (6 bases). V lost 6 bases and J 0 bases, leaving 14 bases between the germline ends. This CDR3 has 15 residues. CDR1 and CDR2 (germline): MNHEY, SVGAGI. CDR3 DNA: TGTGCCAGCAGGCCGGGACTGCGGTACCAAGAGACCCAGTACTTC. Amino acids: CASRPGLRYQETQYF.

This chain links TRBV2 with TRBJ1-2, with D possibly matching TRBD1 (5 bases). From germline, CDR1 is SNHLY and CDR2 FYNNEI. Trimming removed 6 bases from V and 8 bases from J, with 13 bases in between. The CDR3 has 12 residues. The CDR3 sequence: CASRRDSGGYTF. CDR3 in DNA: TGTGCCAGCAGGCGTGACAGCGGGGGCTACACCTTC.

The rearrangement joins TRBV28 to TRBJ1-6, with D hard to call. The CDR3 is 14 residues long. The V gene lost 3 bases and the J gene lost 10 bases, with 13 bases spanning the gap. From germline, CDR1 is MDHEN and CDR2 SYDVKM. The CDR3 reads CASSFYPPSSPLHF. CDR3 DNA sequence: TGTGCCAGCAGTTTTTATCCCCCGAGCTCACCCCTCCACTTT.

The chain has TRBV3-1 (or the pseudogene TRBV3-2) and TRBJ2-2, with D hard to call. V lost 4 bases to trimming and J lost 0 bases, with 6 bases between them. The germline CDR1 and CDR2 sequences are LGHDT and YNNKEL (reference sequence). The CDR3 is made up of 14 amino acids. The CDR3 reads CASSPTTNTGELFF. The CDR3 region has the DNA TGTGCCAGCAGCCCCACAACGAACACCGGGGAGCTGTTTTTT.

The chain combines TRBV5-1 with TRBJ2-7; 7 nucleotides align to TRBD2. The germline gives CDR1 SGHRS, CDR2 YFSETQ. With V trimmed by 4 bases and J by 0 bases, 10 bases remained unmatched. CDR3 length: 16 amino acids. The CDR3 region is CASSPAPGRSSYEQYF. CDR3 in DNA: TGCGCCAGCAGCCCAGCCCCCGGGAGGAGCTCCTACGAGCAGTACTTC.

The chain uses TRBV28 and TRBJ1-2; D may be TRBD1 (6 bases). V lost 4 bases and J 0 bases, leaving 12 bases between the germline ends. Germline values: CDR1 MDHEN, CDR2 SYDVKM. This CDR3 has 15 residues. CDR3 region: CASSSGRGANYGYTF. CDR3 nucleotides: TGTGCCAGCAGTTCCGGGAGGGGGGCTAACTATGGCTACACCTTC.

The chain couples TRBV28 to TRBJ1-4; D is perhaps TRBD1 (5 bases). Trimming removed 6 bases from V and 7 bases from J, with 27 bases in between. CDR1 is MDHEN and CDR2 is SYDVKM in the germline V gene. The CDR3 consists of 18 residues. CDR3 region: CASSYRFSLVRRGEKLFF. DNA for the CDR3: TGTGCCAGCAGCTACAGGTTTTCTCTTGTGCGTAGGGGTGAAAAACTGTTTTTT.

This chain links TRBV24-1 with TRBJ2-5; D is possibly TRBD1 (6 bases). Germline lookup yields CDR1 KGHDR and CDR2 SFDVKD. This CDR3 has 13 amino acids. Between the trimmed V and J ends, which lost 9 bases and 7 bases, there was a span of 17 bases. In nucleotides, the CDR3 is TGTGCCACCGGGGGCTCCCCCGAAAGGACCCAGTACTTC. This translates into CATGGSPERTQYF.

The rearrangement joins TRBV5-4 to TRBJ2-5; D ambiguous. The CDR3 is made up of 13 amino acids. Germline V lookup: CDR1 SGHNT, CDR2 YYREEE (reference sequence). Trimming removed 6 bases at V and 5 bases at J, with 14 bases between. The CDR3 nucleotides read TGTGCCAGCAAAGTCCCAGCGAGCGAGACCCAGTACTTC. Amino acid sequence: CASKVPASETQYF.

V is TRBV12-3 or TRBV12-4 and J is TRBJ2-7; possibly TRBD2 for D (6 bases). Trimming removed 3 bases from V and 1 base from J, with 7 bases in between. There are 13 residues in the CDR3. The CDR3 DNA sequence: TGTGCCAGCAGTTTTGGGGGGTCCTACGAGCAGTACTTC. Translated, it gives CASSFGGSYEQYF.

This clone has ten or more counts. This chain joins TRBV7-6 and TRBJ1-5; possible D gene TRBD1, 5 bases. The V gene lost 5 bases and the J gene lost 0 bases, with 14 bases spanning the gap. Germline CDR1 is SGHVS and CDR2 is FNYEAQ. The CDR3 contains 16 residues. The CDR3 loop reads CASSQEQEYSNQPQHF. The CDR3 coding sequence is TGTGCCAGCAGCCAAGAACAGGAGTATAGCAATCAGCCCCAGCATTTT.

The genes are TRBV18 and TRBJ1-1; no firm D call. The CDR3 length is 12 residues. CDR1 is KGHSH and CDR2 is LQKENI in the germline V gene. V dropped 6 bases and J dropped 5 bases, with 10 bases sitting between them. The DNA for the CDR3 is TGTGCCAGCTCGGCGACGGGAACTGAAGCTTTCTTT. It yields the protein CASSATGTEAFF.

This rearrangement joins TRBV30 to TRBJ2-2, with TRBD2 identical over 8 bases. Germline V lookup: CDR1 GTSNPN, CDR2 SVGIG (reference sequence). The V gene end was trimmed by 7 bases and the J gene end by 0 bases; junction bases not matched to a gene: 1. This CDR3 is built from 13 residues. The CDR3 spells CAFSGANTGELFF. The CDR3 bases are TGTGCCTTTAGCGGGGCGAACACCGGGGAGCTGTTTTTT. Full variable domain (rest looked up from reference TRBV30 and TRBJ2-2): SQTIHQWPATLVQPVGSPLSLECTVEGTSNPNLYWYRQAAGRGLQLLFYSVGIGQISSEVPQNLSASRPQDRQFILSSKKLLLSDSGFYLCAFSGANTGELFFGEGSRLTVL.

The rearrangement links TRBV20-1 to TRBJ1-2, with 7 bases identical to TRBD1. With 5 bases clipped from V and 8 bases from J, the junction kept 5 bases outside the gene matches. The CDR3 has 11 amino acids. Per germline, CDR1 DFQATT and CDR2 SNEGSKA (reference sequence). The CDR3: CSAGRGQGYTF. CDR3 nucleotide sequence: TGCAGTGCTGGAAGGGGGCAGGGCTACACCTTC.